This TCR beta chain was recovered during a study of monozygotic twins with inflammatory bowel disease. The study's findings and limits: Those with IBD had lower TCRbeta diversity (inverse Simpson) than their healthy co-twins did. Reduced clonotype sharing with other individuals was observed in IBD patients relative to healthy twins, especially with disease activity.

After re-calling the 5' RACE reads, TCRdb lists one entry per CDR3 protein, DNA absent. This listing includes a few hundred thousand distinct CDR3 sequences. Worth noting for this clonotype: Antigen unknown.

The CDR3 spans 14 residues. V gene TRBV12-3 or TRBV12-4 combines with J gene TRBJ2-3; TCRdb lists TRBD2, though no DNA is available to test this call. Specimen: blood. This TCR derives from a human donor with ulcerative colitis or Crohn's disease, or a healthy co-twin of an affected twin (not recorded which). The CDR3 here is CASSRLAGTDTQYF.